This T cell receptor (beta chain) was profiled in a study of PD-1 blockade in classical Hodgkin lymphoma. Study details: The nivolumab dose that patients received was 3 mg/kg, given intravenously every 2 weeks.

Regarding the study as a whole: Compared with healthy donors, newly diagnosed patients reportedly showed lower baseline TCR diversity. Later analyses included only patients treated at least 1 year post-ASCT. TCR diversity rose significantly by C4D1 in CD4+ but not CD8+ cells.

Profiling relied on immunoSEQ multiplex PCR, and the TCRdb table lists in-frame clones only, not all of them. The data hold 80,000 to 100,000 clones, with 93% observed a single time. This sample's time point: cycle 4 day 1 (C4D1), after around six weeks of nivolumab. Each patient experienced a relapse that followed autologous stem cell transplantation, and brentuximab vedotin exposure varied. The V end lost 3 bases, the J end lost 0 bases, and 14 bases lay between the germline ends. The CDR3 length is 17 residues. Germline V CDR1 and CDR2: MDHEN, SYDVKM. With respect to this clone: What it recognizes is unknown.

The starting material was peripheral blood mononuclear cells (PBMCs), obtained before the fourth cycle of nivolumab. The V call is TRBV28, the J call TRBJ2-2; D is unclear. This TCR derives from a human donor with classical Hodgkin lymphoma. CDR3 in DNA: TGTGCCAGCAGTTTGGCCCGGGCAGACACGAACACCGGGGAGCTGTTTTTT. Translated, it gives CASSLARADTNTGELFF.